The 20 T cell receptor beta chains in this list originate from one sample, sequenced in a study of identical twins listed by TCRdb under 2016. The method was 5' RACE. The sequencer listed for this sample is Illumina HiSeq 2000. TCRdb's own reprocessing of the public reads used fastp at Q25 and MiXCR and kept productive beta chains. CDR3 protein sequences are deduplicated, and each keeps its most common genes and DNA. Across this sample there are 1.5 million to 2 million distinct CDR3 sequences, with less than 35% seen only once. The biggest ten clones account for around 0.3% of the sample. The sequenced sample was cord blood. The receptor set was obtained from a newborn girl in good health.

The chain carries TRBV5-1 and TRBJ2-7; 10 nucleotides match TRBD2. There are 15 residues in the CDR3. Looked up from germline, CDR1 is SGHRS and CDR2 is YFSETQ. V trimming: 1 base; J trimming: 7 bases; junction bases outside the gene matches: 8. The chain's CDR3 is CASSLSLAGVNEQYF. CDR3 coding DNA: TGCGCCAGCAGCTTGAGTCTAGCGGGAGTCAATGAGCAGTACTTC.

This clonotype was observed a few times. V usage is TRBV7-2 and J usage is TRBJ1-6; unclear D gene. The germline V gene has CDR1 SGHTA and CDR2 FQGNSA. Trimming removed 1 base at V and 0 bases at J, with 13 bases between. This CDR3 has 18 residues. The CDR3 DNA follows: TGTGCCAGCAGCTTAGATCCGCCTATAAGCTCCTATAATTCACCCCTCCACTTT. This codes for CASSLDPPISSYNSPLHF.

The chain carries TRBV5-6 and TRBJ2-5; 8 bases are a match to TRBD2. V lost 7 bases, J lost 4 bases, and 3 bases stayed unmatched. Germline CDR1 and CDR2: SGHDT and YYEEEE. This CDR3 is 12 amino acids long. CDR3 protein: CASHRGGETQYF. The CDR3 DNA reads as TGTGCCAGCCATCGGGGGGGAGAGACCCAGTACTTC.

This clonotype showed up just a few times. The CDR3 DNA is TGTGCCAGCAGTGAATCGGGACTAGCGGGGGGAAAAGAGACCCAGTACTTC. Translation gives CASSESGLAGGKETQYF. The chain joins TRBV25-1 to TRBJ2-5, with 15 positions matching TRBD2. The V segment lost 1 base and the J segment 3 bases; nucleotides outside the gene matches: 3. This CDR3 contains 17 residues. Germline V gene sequence: CDR1 MGHDK, CDR2 SYGVNS.

The rearrangement uses TRBV2 and TRBJ2-1; D is perhaps TRBD2 (6 bases). Germline lookup yields CDR1 SNHLY and CDR2 FYNNEI. The CDR3 runs to 18 residues. Trimming cost V 3 bases and J 2 bases, with 20 bases left between them. In nucleotides, the CDR3 is TGTGCCAGCAGTGACCGACCCACCCTAGCGCCAGCCTACAATGAGCAGTTCTTC. This codes for CASSDRPTLAPAYNEQFF.

The chain joins TRBV10-3 to TRBJ1-6; TRBD1 matches 10 bases. The CDR3 is made up of 16 amino acids. J was trimmed by 3 bases and V by 6 bases; bases with no gene match: 5. The germline V gene encodes CDR1 ENHRY and CDR2 SYGVKD. CDR3 residues: CAIRTGTGDYNSPLHF. Written as DNA, the CDR3 is TGTGCCATCAGAACCGGGACAGGGGACTATAATTCACCCCTCCACTTT.

This chain links TRBV16 with TRBJ2-7; D perhaps matches TRBD1 (5 bases). This CDR3 comprises 14 residues. The V gene's germline CDR1 is KGHSY and CDR2 FQNENV. V lost 2 bases and J lost 3, with 11 bases in between. The DNA of the CDR3 is TGTGCCAGCAGCCAACAGGGTCCCCACTACGAGCAGTACTTC. It specifies CASSQQGPHYEQYF. The variable domain in full, with the rest retrieved from reference TRBV16 and TRBJ2-7, is GEEVAQTPKHLVRGEGQKAKLYCAPIKGHSYVFWYQQVLKNEFKFLISFQNENVFDETGMPKERFSAKCLPNSPCSLEIQATKLEDSAVYFCASSQQGPHYEQYFGPGTRLTVT.

The V and J genes are TRBV20-1 and TRBJ2-1, with a weak D call TRBD2 (6 bases). V gave up 5 bases and J gave up 6 bases, with 11 bases separating them. This CDR3 spans 12 amino acids. Germline V gene lookup returns CDR1 DFQATT and CDR2 SNEGSKA (reference sequence). CDR3 DNA sequence: TGCAGTGCTGCTCGCGGGATCAATGAGCAGTTCTTC. It specifies CSAARGINEQFF.

This clonotype has more than one count but fewer than ten. The chain joins TRBV5-6 to TRBJ1-4, with D unresolved. CDR1 and CDR2 from the germline V gene are SGHDT and YYEEEE. Between the trimmed V and J ends, which lost 0 bases and 5 bases, there was a span of 5 bases. The CDR3 consists of 13 residues. The CDR3 bases are TGTGCCAGCAGCTTGGCCCGGAATGAAAAACTGTTTTTT. Encoded protein: CASSLARNEKLFF.

A few counts support this clonotype. The V and J genes are TRBV20-1 and TRBJ1-4; TRBD1 matches 7 bases. The germline V gene encodes CDR1 DFQATT and CDR2 SNEGSKA (reference sequence). J gave up 12 bases and V 3 bases, and 7 bases lay outside the gene matches. CDR3 length: 12 amino acids. The CDR3 DNA follows: TGCAGTGCTAGGGGACAGAACCTCGAACTGTTTTTT. This translates into CSARGQNLELFF.

The chain has TRBV12-3 or TRBV12-4 and TRBJ2-7; tentatively, D is TRBD2 (6 bases). The length of the CDR3 is 18 residues. Trimming shortened V by 5 bases and J by 5 bases, and 28 bases separated the two germline ends. The CDR3 nucleotides are TGTGCCAGCAGTCCTCGCCGGGACTCACTCTACCCCGGCCACGAGCAGTACTTC. Its protein product is CASSPRRDSLYPGHEQYF.

V is TRBV7-2 and J is TRBJ2-4; D ambiguous. Germline CDR1 reads SGHTA; CDR2 reads FQGNSA. There are 16 residues in the CDR3. Trimming took off 2 bases at V and 7 bases at J, with 18 bases between the two ends. The DNA of the CDR3 is TGTGCCAGCAGCTTAAGTGTAGTGTCAGCAAGGAACATTCAGTACTTC. Its protein product is CASSLSVVSARNIQYF.

Of note for this clonotype: One junction end disagrees with the germline gene, perhaps due to a read error. The chain uses TRBV11-2 and TRBJ2-3; 10 nucleotides agree with TRBD2. This CDR3 spans 22 amino acids. CDR1 and CDR2 (germline): SGHAT, FQNNGV. DNA of the CDR3: TGTGCCAGCAGCTCGCCGCCGCCCTCCCGGCTAGCGGGGGTCTCTAGCACAGGTACGCAGTATTTT. Its protein is CASSSPPPSRLAGVSSTGTQYF.

This clonotype showed up just a few times. This chain joins TRBV27 and TRBJ2-7, with 7 bases matching TRBD2. From germline, CDR1 is MNHEY and CDR2 SMNVEV (reference sequence). The CDR3 is 17 amino acids. With 3 bases clipped from V and 2 bases from J, the junction kept 13 bases outside the gene matches. The CDR3 DNA follows: TGTGCCAGCAGTTTGACTACTCGTCTAGCGGCAACCTACGAGCAGTACTTC. It yields the protein CASSLTTRLAATYEQYF.

The table lists this clonotype with many counts. This chain links TRBV12-3 or TRBV12-4 with TRBJ2-7; TRBD1 might be the D (5 bases). With 2 bases removed from V and 6 bases from J, the gap between germline ends came to 5 bases. The CDR3 runs 11 residues. The CDR3 spells CASSLRGEQYF. CDR3 sequence (DNA): TGTGCCAGCAGTTTAAGGGGCGAGCAGTACTTC.

The V gene is TRBV12-3 or TRBV12-4, the J gene TRBJ2-1; D possibly corresponds to TRBD2 (5 bases). Trimming shortened V by 6 bases and J by 2 bases, and 26 bases separated the two germline ends. The CDR3 contains 19 residues. In nucleotides, the CDR3 is TGTGCCAGCAGCCCAAACAACCTCGGACTCCCGGGCACCTACAATGAGCAGTTCTTC. Residues: CASSPNNLGLPGTYNEQFF.

The chain joins TRBV27 to TRBJ2-7; 7 bases agree with TRBD1. Germline CDR1 reads MNHEY; CDR2 reads SMNVEV (reference sequence). After removal of 7 bases from V and 7 bases from J, the junction contained 16 bases not matched to a gene. The CDR3 is 15 residues long. DNA of the CDR3: TGTGCCAGCAAAAACGACAGGGAAGGCTACAATGAGCAGTACTTC. This codes for CASKNDREGYNEQYF.

This clonotype has only a few counts. The V call is TRBV30, the J call TRBJ2-3; TRBD2 matches at 9 bases. Germline values: CDR1 GTSNPN, CDR2 SVGIG (reference sequence). The CDR3 runs 14 residues. Trimming cost V 3 bases and J 1 base; bases outside gene matches: 2. The CDR3 nucleotides read TGTGCCTGGAGGATAGCGGGGGGCACAGATACGCAGTATTTT. Amino acids: CAWRIAGGTDTQYF.

The J gene is TRBJ2-3, the V gene TRBV7-9, with D perhaps assigned TRBD1 or TRBD2 (7 bases each). The germline V and J ends were trimmed by 4 bases and 2 bases, with 28 bases remaining between them. CDR1 and CDR2 from the germline V gene are SEHNR and FQNEAQ (reference sequence). The CDR3 loop spans 20 amino acids. CDR3 protein: CASSSGWQGGPRLLTDTQYF. The CDR3, as DNA: TGTGCCAGCAGCTCTGGTTGGCAGGGGGGGCCCCGCTTACTCACAGATACGCAGTATTTT.

This clonotype was seen a single time. This chain uses TRBV4-2 with TRBJ2-7, with D hard to call. V was trimmed by 0 bases and J by 0 bases, leaving 9 bases between them. CDR1 and CDR2 (germline): LGHNA, YNFKEQ. CDR3 length equals 15 residues. In DNA, the CDR3 is TGTGCCAGCAGCCAAGATCGGACGGTCTCCTACGAGCAGTACTTC. Translation gives CASSQDRTVSYEQYF.